A selection of T cell receptor beta chains follows, all from one sample in a study of T cells after yellow fever vaccination. TCRdb fed the 5' RACE reads into MiXCR, producing one record per CDR3 protein. The sample lists hundreds of thousands of distinct CDR3 sequences, 9% to 15% occurring once. The sample in question was PBMCs, obtained on the day of the yellow fever booster vaccination. The receptors shown here come from a man younger than 45 who received the YFV17D yellow fever vaccine. Each CDR3 is given with its conserved first and last residue. A D gene is named only where the DNA matches it firmly. The listing skips clone size in some rows; elsewhere it reads once, few, many or a size class.

CDR3 DNA	CDR3 protein	V gene	clone size	J gene	D gene
TGCAGTGCTGACCGACTAGCGGGAGTGCTAGGATACAATGAGCAGTTCTTC	CSADRLAGVLGYNEQFF	TRBV20-1	few	TRBJ2-1	TRBD2
TGTGCCAGCGGGGTAGGCAACTACGAGCAGTACTTC	CASGVGNYEQYF	TRBV7-9	-	TRBJ2-7	-
TGCGCCTCCGGGGGGCTATCGAACACCGGGGAGCTGTTTTTT	CASGGLSNTGELFF	TRBV4-3	-	TRBJ2-2	-
TGTGCCAGCAGCCGACAGGGGGGCGAAGCTTTCTTT	CASSRQGGEAFF	TRBV6-6	-	TRBJ1-1	TRBD1
TGTGCCACCAGCAGGGCCGGGACAATATACGAGCAGTACTTC	CATSRAGTIYEQYF	TRBV15	few	TRBJ2-7	-
TGTGCCAGCAGCCTTACTAGCAGTTACGTCGGGGAGCTGTTTTTT	CASSLTSSYVGELFF	TRBV14	-	TRBJ2-2	-
TGCAGTGCTTCCCGGGACCCTACGGCCTACGAGCAGTACTTC	CSASRDPTAYEQYF	TRBV20-1	few	TRBJ2-7	-
TGTGCCAGCAGTTTCGAGGACGGAAGCTACGAGCAGTACTTC	CASSFEDGSYEQYF	TRBV12-3/TRBV12-4	few	TRBJ2-7	-
TGCAGTGCTAGAGATCACCTAGTGGGGAGACTTCGGGATACGCAGTATTTT	CSARDHLVGRLRDTQYF	TRBV20-1	-	TRBJ2-3	-
TGTGCCAGCAGCCAAGGAGCCCTCCCGCAAGAGACCCAGTACTTC	CASSQGALPQETQYF	TRBV3-1	few	TRBJ2-5	-
TGCAGTGCTAGTCGCCACAGGGATACCTACGAGCAGTACTTC	CSASRHRDTYEQYF	TRBV20-1	many	TRBJ2-7	-
TGCAGTGCTAGAGATGGGGGGGGAGGTACCTACGAGCAGTACTTC	CSARDGGGGTYEQYF	TRBV20-1	-	TRBJ2-7	TRBD2
TGTGCCAGCAGCTTAATCGGCGCCGTTCCCCTCCCAACAGTCTTC	CASSLIGAVPLPTVF	TRBV7-2	few	TRBJ2-7	-
TGTGCCATCAGTGAGTTTAGCGAGGGACGAGAGCAGTTCTTC	CAISEFSEGREQFF	TRBV10-3	few	TRBJ2-1	-
TGTGCCAGCTTTATTGAGAGGGTGAACACTGAAGCTTTCTTT	CASFIERVNTEAFF	TRBV7-2	few	TRBJ1-1	-
TGCAGTGCTAGAGGGGCGACTAGCGGGGGATACAATGAGCAGTTCTTC	CSARGATSGGYNEQFF	TRBV20-1	few	TRBJ2-1	TRBD2
TGTGCCAGCAGCGTTGCTGGACAGTTATATCAGCCCCAGCATTTT	CASSVAGQLYQPQHF	TRBV12-3/TRBV12-4	-	TRBJ1-5	-
TGTGCCAGCAGCCAAGATCTCTCTTTTTACGAGCAGTACTTC	CASSQDLSFYEQYF	TRBV14	-	TRBJ2-7	-
TGTGCCAGCAGTGGGGGGGGACGGCCCACAGATACGCAGTATTTT	CASSGGGRPTDTQYF	TRBV6-4	-	TRBJ2-3	TRBD2
TGTGCCAGCAGCTTAGTTTCCGCAAGACCGGGACTAGCGGGAGGCCAGCAAGAGACCCAGTACTTC	CASSLVSARPGLAGGQQETQYF	TRBV11-3	few	TRBJ2-5	TRBD2
TGCAGTGCTAGATTTCGGGGATCCTATAATTCACCCCTCCACTTT	CSARFRGSYNSPLHF	TRBV20-1	few	TRBJ1-6	-
TGCAGCTGCGGGGTCGAGCCCCAGCATTTT	CSCGVEPQHF	TRBV20-1	many	TRBJ1-5	-
TGCAGTGCCGGGAGTTTCTATGAGCAGTTCTTC	CSAGSFYEQFF	TRBV20-1	many	TRBJ2-1	-
TGTGCCAGCAGTTTCCACCAAACGGGAGAGCAGTACTTC	CASSFHQTGEQYF	TRBV6-2/TRBV6-3	few	TRBJ2-7	-
TGCGCCACCGCGGGAGGGACATACAATGAGCAGTTCTTC	CATAGGTYNEQFF	TRBV10-2	-	TRBJ2-1	TRBD2
TGTGCCAGCAGCTTAATAGAACAGGGCGGTTTAGAAGACGAGCAGTACTTC	CASSLIEQGGLEDEQYF	TRBV7-2	-	TRBJ2-7	-
TGTGCCAGTAGGCCCCGAGGTAGCGAAGAGACCCAGTACTTC	CASRPRGSEETQYF	TRBV19	few	TRBJ2-5	-
TGTGCCAGCAGCTTAGTTGACAGCGGCCCCTACGAGCAGTACTTC	CASSLVDSGPYEQYF	TRBV7-8	-	TRBJ2-7	-
TGTGCCAGCAGCGTAACCGGGACAGGGAACACTGAAGCTTTCTTT	CASSVTGTGNTEAFF	TRBV9	-	TRBJ1-1	TRBD1
TGCGCCAGCAGCTTGCCACCTACGGGACTAGTATATCAAGAGACCCAGTACTTC	CASSLPPTGLVYQETQYF	TRBV5-1	few	TRBJ2-5	TRBD2
TGCAGTGCTAGTAAGCTAGCGGGAGGCCAGACCCAGTACTTC	CSASKLAGGQTQYF	TRBV20-1	-	TRBJ2-5	TRBD2
TGTGCCAGCAGTTATCAGTTGGGACAGGGACGTTACGAGCAGTACTTC	CASSYQLGQGRYEQYF	TRBV6-5	few	TRBJ2-7	TRBD1
TGCAGTGCTAGAGGACTAGCGGGAGGGCATTCCGGCCGTGGTGAGCAGTTCTTC	CSARGLAGGHSGRGEQFF	TRBV20-1	-	TRBJ2-1	TRBD2
TGCGCCAGCAGCCGAGAAGGGACAGCGACCTACGAGCAGTACTTC	CASSREGTATYEQYF	TRBV4-1	-	TRBJ2-7	TRBD1
TGTGCCAGCAGCTTAGGAGCGGGACAGAACTATGGCTACACCTTC	CASSLGAGQNYGYTF	TRBV11-2	-	TRBJ1-2	TRBD1
TGTGCCAGCAGCGGAGGGGGTCTACACGAGCAGTACTTC	CASSGGGLHEQYF	TRBV7-8	-	TRBJ2-7	-
TGTGCCAGCAGTCAATTAACGGCGGAAGTCCAGTACTTC	CASSQLTAEVQYF	TRBV28	-	TRBJ2-5	-
TGCAGTGCTAGAGATCCTTTGTTCCGGGACAGGGGGCGTCGGACTGAAGCTTTCTTT	CSARDPLFRDRGRRTEAFF	TRBV20-1	-	TRBJ1-1	TRBD1
TGCAGTGCTAGCACTACAGCGGGCCCTCGGGACGAGCAGTACTTC	CSASTTAGPRDEQYF	TRBV20-1	few	TRBJ2-7	-
TGTGCCAGCAGTTTAACAGCCGGACAGCCCCAGCATTTT	CASSLTAGQPQHF	TRBV12-3/TRBV12-4	-	TRBJ1-5	-
TGTGCCAGCAGCTTAGGAGGGGCGCGATCCTACGAGCAGTACTTC	CASSLGGARSYEQYF	TRBV7-9	-	TRBJ2-7	-
TGTGCCAGCAGCTTGTTGGGAAGTGGCACTGAAGCTTTCTTT	CASSLLGSGTEAFF	TRBV7-8	-	TRBJ1-1	-
TGCGCCAGCAGTGGTCCACAGGGGAACTCCTACGAGCAGTACTTC	CASSGPQGNSYEQYF	TRBV10-2	-	TRBJ2-7	TRBD1
TGTGCCAGCAGCTTAGGACAGGTAGTCTTC	CASSLGQVVF	TRBV11-2	few	TRBJ2-7	-
TGTGCCAGCAGCGTAATGGACTCAAACGAGCAGTACTTC	CASSVMDSNEQYF	TRBV7-6	few	TRBJ2-7	-
TGTGCCAGCAGCTTAGAGGTGAAGGGGACCCAGTACTTC	CASSLEVKGTQYF	TRBV7-8	few	TRBJ2-5	-
TGCGCCAGCAGCTTGGATGGGAGCGCCTACGAGCAGTACTTC	CASSLDGSAYEQYF	TRBV5-1	-	TRBJ2-7	-
TGCGCCAGCAGCAGCACAGGGGTGATCTATGGCTACACCTTC	CASSSTGVIYGYTF	TRBV5-1	few	TRBJ1-2	TRBD1
TGTGCCAGCAGCTTAGGTGGCGTGGCGGGAGGTTTCTACGAGCAGTACTTC	CASSLGGVAGGFYEQYF	TRBV7-2	-	TRBJ2-7	TRBD2
TGTGCCAGCACCAGCGGACTAGCGCTCAACGAGCAGTACTTC	CASTSGLALNEQYF	TRBV6-1	few	TRBJ2-7	TRBD2
TGTGCCAGCAGCTCGACCGGGACGTCTAGGGAGACCCAGTACTTC	CASSSTGTSRETQYF	TRBV5-5	-	TRBJ2-5	-
TGCAGCGTTGACTCAGACTATGGCTACACCTTC	CSVDSDYGYTF	TRBV29-1	few	TRBJ1-2	-
TGTACCCTCAGTTTTGGAGGGAGACTACGCTCTGGGGCCAACGTCCTGACTTTC	CTLSFGGRLRSGANVLTF	TRBV2	-	TRBJ2-6	-
TGTGCCACCCGGAGAGGGGCCGAGCAGTACTTC	CATRRGAEQYF	TRBV7-8	few	TRBJ2-7	-
TGTGCCAGCGGGGGGGACATGAAGCAGTTCTTC	CASGGDMKQFF	TRBV6-6	many	TRBJ2-1	-
TGCAGCGCGCGACGGGAGGTGTGGGAGACCCAGTACTTC	CSARREVWETQYF	TRBV29-1	many	TRBJ2-5	TRBD2
TGCAGTGCTAGTGATAGGACCCAGTACTTC	CSASDRTQYF	TRBV20-1	-	TRBJ2-5	-